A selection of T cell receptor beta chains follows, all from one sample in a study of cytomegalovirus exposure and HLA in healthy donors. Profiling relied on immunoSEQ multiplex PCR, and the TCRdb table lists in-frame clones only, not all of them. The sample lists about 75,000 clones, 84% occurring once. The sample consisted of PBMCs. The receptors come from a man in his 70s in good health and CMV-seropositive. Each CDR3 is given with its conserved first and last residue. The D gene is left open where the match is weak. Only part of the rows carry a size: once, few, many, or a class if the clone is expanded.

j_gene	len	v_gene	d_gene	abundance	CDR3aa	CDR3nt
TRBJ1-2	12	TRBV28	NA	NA	CASSLRQPHYTF	TGTGCCAGCAGTCTAAGACAGCCCCACTACACCTTC
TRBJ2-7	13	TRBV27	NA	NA	CASSSGLIIEQYF	TGTGCCAGCAGTTCGGGACTCATAATCGAGCAGTACTTC
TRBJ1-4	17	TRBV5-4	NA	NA	CASSLGGVGATNEKLFF	TGTGCCAGCAGCTTGGGCGGTGTGGGAGCAACTAATGAAAAACTGTTTTTT
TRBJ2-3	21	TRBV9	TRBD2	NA	CASSVHHGGLAGGASTDTQYF	TGTGCCAGCAGCGTTCATCATGGGGGACTAGCGGGGGGGGCCAGCACAGATACGCAGTATTTT
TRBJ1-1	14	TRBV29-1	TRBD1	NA	CSVERAGGNTEAFF	TGCAGCGTTGAACGGGCAGGGGGCAACACTGAAGCTTTCTTT
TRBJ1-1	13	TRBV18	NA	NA	CASSPERNTEAFF	TGTGCCAGCTCACCGGAGCGGAACACTGAAGCTTTCTTT
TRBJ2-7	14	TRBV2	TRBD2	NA	CASREREASYEQYF	TGTGCCAGCCGCGAGCGGGAGGCATCCTACGAGCAGTACTTC
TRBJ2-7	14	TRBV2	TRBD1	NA	CASRRTGGIYEQYF	TGTGCCAGCAGAAGGACAGGGGGCATATACGAGCAGTACTTC
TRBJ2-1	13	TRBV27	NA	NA	CASSFVAYNEQFF	TGTGCCAGCAGTTTTGTGGCTTACAATGAGCAGTTCTTC
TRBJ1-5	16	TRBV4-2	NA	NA	CASSLNPGGLDQPQHF	TGTGCCAGCAGCCTCAACCCCGGGGGGCTGGATCAGCCCCAGCATTTT
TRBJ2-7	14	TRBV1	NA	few	CTSSQDFRGNEQYF	TGCACCAGCAGCCAAGATTTTCGAGGGAACGAGCAGTACTTC
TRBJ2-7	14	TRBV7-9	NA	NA	CASSLAGVNYEQYF	TGTGCCAGCAGCTTAGCGGGAGTAAACTACGAGCAGTACTTC
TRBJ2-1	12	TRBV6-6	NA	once	CASRAIGLPQFF	TGTGCCAGCAGGGCAATCGGACTCCCTCAGTTCTTC
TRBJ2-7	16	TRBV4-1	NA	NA	CASSPDRQRTVYEQYF	TGCGCCAGCAGCCCGGACAGACAAAGGACCGTGTACGAGCAGTACTTC
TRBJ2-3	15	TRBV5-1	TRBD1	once	CASSLGSGTGDTQYF	TGCGCCAGCAGCTTGGGGAGCGGGACAGGGGATACGCAGTATTTT
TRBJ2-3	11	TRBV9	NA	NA	CASGYTGTQYF	TGTGCCTCCGGATACACAGGTACGCAGTATTTT
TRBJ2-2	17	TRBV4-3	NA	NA	CASSQRGSAGWTGELFF	TGCGCCAGCAGCCAAAGAGGGTCGGCGGGGTGGACCGGGGAGCTGTTTTTT
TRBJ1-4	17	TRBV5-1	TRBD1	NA	CASSPRTGWTTNEKLFF	TGCGCCAGCAGCCCCCGGACAGGGTGGACAACTAATGAAAAACTGTTTTTT
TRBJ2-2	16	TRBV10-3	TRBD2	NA	CAISDPSGGATGELFF	TGTGCCATCAGTGATCCTAGCGGGGGGGCCACCGGGGAGCTGTTTTTT
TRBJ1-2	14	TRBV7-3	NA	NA	CASSLIPFDYGYTF	TGTGCCAGCAGCTTAATTCCGTTCGACTATGGCTACACCTTC
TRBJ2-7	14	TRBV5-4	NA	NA	CASSQWGSSYEQYF	TGTGCCAGCAGCCAATGGGGCAGTTCTTACGAGCAGTACTTC
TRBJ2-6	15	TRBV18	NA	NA	CASSEDSSGANVLTF	TGTGCCAGCTCAGAGGACAGCTCTGGGGCCAACGTCCTGACTTTC
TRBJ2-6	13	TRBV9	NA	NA	CASGHPGANVLTF	TGTGCCAGCGGGCACCCTGGGGCCAACGTCCTGACTTTC
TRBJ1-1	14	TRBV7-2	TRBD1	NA	CASSLGPQGANAFF	TGTGCCAGCAGCTTAGGCCCGCAGGGGGCTAACGCTTTCTTT
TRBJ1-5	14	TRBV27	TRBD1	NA	CASSPGQGIQPQHF	TGTGCCAGCAGTCCAGGACAGGGAATTCAGCCCCAGCATTTT
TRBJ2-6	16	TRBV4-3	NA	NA	CASSQGVNPGANVLTF	TGCGCCAGCAGCCAAGGAGTGAACCCCGGGGCCAACGTCCTGACTTTC
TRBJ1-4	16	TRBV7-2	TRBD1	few	CASSFQTQGVGEKLFF	TGTGCCAGCAGCTTCCAAACGCAGGGGGTAGGGGAAAAACTGTTTTTT
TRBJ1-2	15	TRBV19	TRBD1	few	CASSAWTGANYGYTF	TGTGCCAGTAGTGCGTGGACAGGGGCTAACTATGGCTACACCTTC
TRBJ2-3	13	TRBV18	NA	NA	CASSPTSTDTQYF	TGTGCCAGCTCCCCCACTAGCACAGATACGCAGTATTTT
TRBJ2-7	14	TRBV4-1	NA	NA	CASSHTGTIYEQYF	TGCGCCAGCAGCCACACAGGGACGATCTACGAGCAGTACTTC
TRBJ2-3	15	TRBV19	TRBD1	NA	CASSLVTGLRDTQYF	TGTGCCAGTAGTCTAGTGACAGGGTTGAGAGATACGCAGTATTTT